This TCR beta chain was sequenced for a study of blood T cell repertoires in COVID-19. With 3 bases clipped from V and 8 bases from J, the junction kept 12 bases outside the gene matches. In germline, CDR1 is KGHDR, CDR2 SFDVKD. The CDR3 is made up of 17 amino acids. Authors' data handling: Amplified reference gene primers provided the basis for estimating nucleated cell counts. Profiled with immunoSEQ multiplex PCR; TCRdb holds only in-frame clones, not every one. V and J calls and clone size come straight from that table; D and trimming were deduced from the DNA. The data show hundreds of thousands of clones, 85% seen once.

Sample: peripheral blood. This TCR was recovered from a woman under 30 with acute or convalescent COVID-19. The V gene is TRBV24-1, the J gene TRBJ2-1, with 10 bases that match TRBD1. CDR3: CATSDMTGTGDIDEQFF. CDR3 sequence (DNA): TGTGCCACCAGTGATATGACCGGGACAGGGGATATCGATGAGCAGTTCTTC.